This T cell receptor beta chain was sequenced during a study of cytomegalovirus exposure and HLA in healthy donors. The germline gives CDR1 SGHDT, CDR2 YYEEEE. Trimming at V came to 5 bases and at J to 3 bases, leaving 9 bases not matched to a gene. This CDR3 is 15 amino acids long. With 60 Vbeta and 13 Jbeta primers, the PCR was carried out. Per the authors' pipeline: An analysis performed later counted 75 million to 80 million unique TCR beta chains (roughly 11 million of them shared). Here immunoSEQ multiplex PCR was the method, and the copy in TCRdb shows in-frame clones only, minus some. D and trimming come from the DNA, and the V and J calls and clone size come from that table. The listing records more than 90,000 clones.

This receptor was taken from a man in his thirties or forties in good health and CMV-seronegative. This chain connects TRBV5-6 to TRBJ1-2; 8 positions agree with TRBD1. Source material: PBMCs. CDR3 loop: CASSSGQGSHYGYTF. The DNA of the CDR3 is TGTGCCAGCAGTTCTGGACAGGGATCGCACTATGGCTACACCTTC.